Reported below is one T cell receptor (beta chain). As yet, its antigen is unknown. The sample is drawn from a study of cytomegalovirus exposure and HLA in healthy donors. General study points: According to the study, 180 or so TCR beta chains were cytomegalovirus-associated. Reports credit the classifier with highly specific, highly sensitive diagnosis of cytomegalovirus status.

This table comes from immunoSEQ multiplex PCR, and its TCRdb copy is limited to in-frame clones, with some not included. The sample yields a few hundred thousand clones, around 87% seen once. Germline loops: CDR1 SGHKS, CDR2 YYEKEE (reference sequence). The CDR3 is 15 amino acids. V dropped 2 bases and J dropped 0; count of bases not matched to a gene: 3. The sample was PBMCs. The sequence was collected from a young woman in good health and CMV-seronegative. The rearrangement links TRBV5-5 to TRBJ2-3; 7 bases are a match to TRBD2. CDR3 region: CASSFTSASTDTQYF. The DNA for the CDR3 is TGTGCCAGCAGCTTCACTAGCGCCAGCACAGATACGCAGTATTTT.